The 14 T cell receptor beta chains below were found in one sample sequenced in a study of blood T cell repertoires in COVID-19 (TCRdb year 2020). The library came from the immunoSEQ multiplex PCR assay. TCRdb limited this immuneACCESS table to in-frame rearrangements with V and J called. A share of clones is missing; checked studies link under half to unresolved V genes, and the rest is unexplained. The sample data list about 140,000 clones, and about 89% of these were observed just once. Together, the top ten hold around 3% of the sample. Material for sequencing was peripheral blood. The receptor source for this set is a man in his fifties or sixties with active or convalescent COVID-19.

The rearrangement links TRBV29-1 to TRBJ2-7, with D possibly TRBD2 on 6 matching bases. Germline-derived CDR1 and CDR2 are SQVTM and ANQGSEA. The CDR3 runs to 16 residues. The germline V and J ends were trimmed by 4 bases and 3 bases, with 22 bases remaining between them. The CDR3 coding sequence is TGCAGCGTTGCCGGGGGTCCGGGATCTGGGGGCTACGAGCAGTACTTC. It yields the protein CSVAGGPGSGGYEQYF.

The gene calls are TRBV29-1 and TRBJ2-5; no clear D. This CDR3 region has 10 residues. In germline, CDR1 is SQVTM, CDR2 ANQGSEA. Deletions cut 6 bases from V and 5 bases from J, with 7 bases between. CDR3 amino acids: CSVAWETQYF. In DNA form, the CDR3 reads TGCAGCGTGGCCTGGGAGACCCAGTACTTC.

V and J are TRBV5-1 and TRBJ2-7, with 10 positions matching TRBD2. The V segment lost 3 bases and the J segment 5 bases; nucleotides outside the gene matches: 8. This CDR3 comprises 15 residues. Germline CDR1 and CDR2: SGHRS and YFSETQ. CDR3 residues: CASSSQAGGPHEQYF. Here the CDR3 DNA reads TGCGCCAGCAGCTCCCAAGCGGGAGGGCCCCACGAGCAGTACTTC.

The chain joins TRBV5-1 to TRBJ1-2; 8 nucleotides align to TRBD1. Germline V gives CDR1 SGHRS, CDR2 YFSETQ. The ends lost 1 base at V and 1 base at J; junction bases unmatched: 9. CDR3 length equals 17 residues. This chain's CDR3 is CASSLRPTGQGNYGYTF. Here the CDR3 DNA reads TGCGCCAGCAGCTTGAGACCTACCGGACAGGGTAACTATGGCTACACCTTC.

V and J are TRBV11-2 and TRBJ2-1; 9 nucleotides match TRBD2. J gave up 12 bases and V 1 base, and 1 base lay outside the gene matches. Germline V gene lookup returns CDR1 SGHAT and CDR2 FQNNGV. This CDR3 spans 12 amino acids. CDR3 sequence reads: CASSLGLAVQFF. CDR3 nucleotides: TGTGCCAGCAGCTTAGGACTAGCGGTGCAGTTCTTC.

J is TRBJ1-3 and V is TRBV2; a weak D match, TRBD1 (6 bases). The V gene's germline CDR1 is SNHLY and CDR2 FYNNEI. V was shortened by 4 bases and J by 0 bases, with 13 bases between the two germline ends. The CDR3 sequence is 16 residues long. The CDR3 sequence is CASSASGTISGNTIYF. As DNA, the CDR3 is TGTGCCAGCAGTGCCAGCGGGACAATCTCTGGAAACACCATATATTTT.

The V and J genes are TRBV5-1 and TRBJ2-5; a weak D match, TRBD2 (6 bases). Germline CDR1 SGHRS, CDR2 YFSETQ. Trimming stripped 4 bases from V and 1 base from J, with 11 bases between. The CDR3 sequence is 14 residues long. CDR3 protein: CASSAGLFQETQYF. CDR3 in DNA: TGCGCCAGCAGCGCGGGACTGTTCCAAGAGACCCAGTACTTC.

This clone was picked up one time. This chain connects TRBV7-8 to TRBJ2-7; D remains unclear. Per germline, CDR1 SGHVS and CDR2 FQNEAQ. The CDR3 consists of 17 residues. The V and J ends lost 2 bases and 0 bases respectively, with 17 bases between them. The CDR3 nucleotides read TGTGCCAGCAGCTTACTGAGGCAGCATATCCCCTCCTACGAGCAGTACTTC. This codes for CASSLLRQHIPSYEQYF. The whole variable domain, remainder taken from reference TRBV7-8 and TRBJ2-7, is GAGVSQSPRYKVAKRGQDVALRCDPISGHVSLFWYQQALGQGPEFLTYFQNEAQLDKSGLPSDRFFAERPEGSVSTLKIQRTQQEDSAVYLCASSLLRQHIPSYEQYFGPGTRLTVT.

The gene calls are TRBV13 and TRBJ2-2, with a tentative D call TRBD1 (6 bases). The CDR3 sequence is 16 residues long. Trimming pared 7 bases from V and 1 base from J, leaving 16 bases between. The germline CDR1 and CDR2 sequences are PRHDT and FYEKMQ (reference sequence). The CDR3 sequence is CASTPPGHQNTGELFF. The CDR3 nucleotides are TGTGCCAGCACACCCCCGGGACACCAGAACACCGGGGAGCTGTTTTTT.

The chain uses TRBV5-1 and TRBJ2-1, with 7 nucleotides matching TRBD2. The CDR3 is made up of 17 amino acids. Losses at the gene ends were 0 bases for V and 0 bases for J; bases not matched to a gene: 6. The germline V gene encodes CDR1 SGHRS and CDR2 YFSETQ. CDR3 protein: CASSLGLAFSSYNEQFF. CDR3 bases: TGCGCCAGCAGCTTGGGACTAGCCTTTAGCTCCTACAATGAGCAGTTCTTC.

The V call is TRBV3-1 (or the pseudogene TRBV3-2), the J call TRBJ2-7; 8 positions agree with TRBD2. Unmatched junction bases numbered 4, after V lost 1 base and J lost 5 bases. Germline CDR1 is LGHDT and CDR2 is YNNKEL (reference sequence). The CDR3 is made up of 14 amino acids. The DNA for the CDR3 is TGTGCCAGCAGCCAAGTACGGGGGGGGGACGAGCAGTACTTC. Its protein product is CASSQVRGGDEQYF.

The rearrangement joins TRBV7-2 to TRBJ1-6, with D unclear. The germline V gene encodes CDR1 SGHTA and CDR2 FQGNSA. This CDR3 comprises 13 residues. Trimming stripped 2 bases from V and 9 bases from J, with 8 bases between. The CDR3 spells CASSLIGSSPLHF. The DNA for the CDR3 is TGTGCCAGCAGCTTAATCGGTTCTTCACCCCTCCACTTT.

The chain employs TRBV18 and TRBJ2-1; 11 bases fit TRBD2. The trim removed 6 bases at V and 3 bases at J, leaving 4 bases unmatched. Germline V CDR1 and CDR2: KGHSH, LQKENI. CDR3 length: 15 residues. Written as DNA, the CDR3 is TGTGCCAGCTCCTCGGGGACTAGCGGCTACAATGAGCAGTTCTTC. It codes for CASSSGTSGYNEQFF.

The gene calls are TRBV6-2 or TRBV6-3 and TRBJ1-1; 12 nucleotides line up with TRBD1. V lost 5 bases, J lost 4 bases, and 8 bases stayed unmatched. CDR1 is MNHEY, CDR2 SVGEGT, per germline. This CDR3 is built from 16 residues. This chain's CDR3 is CASSPGGTGGGTEAFF. CDR3 in DNA: TGTGCCAGCAGTCCAGGAGGGACAGGGGGCGGCACTGAAGCTTTCTTT.